The clone carrying this T cell receptor beta chain was observed at least ten times. Its antigen is unknown. Germline CDR1 LNHDA, CDR2 SQIVND (reference sequence). V lost 8 bases to trimming and J lost 4 bases, with 17 bases between them. The CDR3 covers 15 residues. Listed TCR primers, together with previously described methods, were used for the bulk TCR libraries. From the PCR reads, TCRdb called clonotypes with MiXCR, one entry per CDR3 protein. The sample consists of roughly 90,000 distinct CDR3 sequences, under 20% of them appearing once. This record belongs to a study of molecular identifiers for immune sequencing clone quantification. Whole-study results and caveats: In CMV-specific effectors, clones above 20 copies held over 98% of molecules; naive, under 1%. Underestimation of highly expanded clone sizes could arise where identical TCR molecules share a barcode.

Naive CD8 T cell sorting was performed on the CD8+CD4-CCR7+CD45RA+ phenotype. Sequences were obtained from naive CD8+ T cells from blood, with Jurkat cell RNA spiked in. Regarding subset: FACS-sorted CD8+CD4-CCR7+CD45RA+ naive T cells. The sequence was obtained from a human donor in good health. Some libraries in this study had Jurkat cell RNA spiked in. This chain uses TRBV19 with TRBJ2-2; D not resolved. The CDR3 coding sequence is TGTGCCAGTGAAGACCAAAATCGTCCCACCGGGGAGCTGTTTTTT. It codes for CASEDQNRPTGELFF.